This TCR beta chain was observed in a study of T-cell reconstitution after alpha-beta-depleted transplantation in children. Preparing the TCRbeta library involved the use of unique molecular identifiers. A single record per CDR3 protein comes from TCRdb applying MiXCR to the PCR reads. In the table there are a few hundred thousand distinct CDR3 sequences, more than 20% of which are singletons. The sequencing used PBMCs, collected before TCRalphabeta/CD19-depleted stem cell transplant. The TCR comes from a boy under two years old with Wiskott-Aldrich syndrome, due to receive a stem cell transplant.

CDR3 bases: TGTGCCAGCAGTCGCAGGGGGACTCAACAAGAGACCCAGTACTTC. Protein product: CASSRRGTQQETQYF. This sequence joins TRBV12-3 or TRBV12-4 and TRBJ2-5; a weak D match, TRBD1 (7 bases). V lost 5 bases, J lost 2 bases, and 15 bases lay in between. The CDR3 contains 15 residues.